This T cell receptor beta chain is from a study of CXCR3-negative and CXCR3-positive naive CD8 T cells. The authors made the TRB cDNA libraries by 5' RACE using UMI labels. TCRdb derives one entry per CDR3 protein from the 5' RACE reads, leaving out DNA. Recorded here are around 90,000 distinct CDR3 sequences; the top ten clones represent 0.95% to 1.4%. Germline assignment: CDR1 LGHNA and CDR2 YNFKEQ. The CDR3 runs 16 residues. Sequencing was performed on naive CXCR3- CD8+ T cells from blood. The subset: CD45RO-CCR7+CD27+CD95- naive CD8+ T cells lacking CXCR3 (TNR3-). V gene TRBV4-2 combines with J gene TRBJ2-1; TCRdb's D call of TRBD2 is untestable without DNA. This receptor was identified in a human donor in good health. Some clones in this sample may be carry-over from other donors' samples. This CDR3 reads CASSHQLAVVYNEQFF.